This TCR beta chain was recorded in a study of T-cell reconstitution after alpha-beta-depleted transplantation in children (TCRdb year 2016). Turning to the overall study: T-cell immune reconstitution after TCRalphabeta/CD19-depleted allogeneic hematopoietic cell transplantation in children was quantitatively tracked in the study by means of TCR repertoire profiling. Points the paper makes about the study in general: Over subsequent months, a decline in hyperexpanded clone frequencies was noted, and after one year, T-cell counts and TCRbeta diversity were mostly ascribed to newly produced T cells. In some patients, high TCRbeta diversity at day 60 was attributed to recipient T cells and intrathymic progenitors that had survived conditioning. The apparently early recovery of alphabetaT-cell counts about two months after transplant reportedly depended on only several hundred rapidly expanded clones that came from non-depleted graft cells.

From a lookup of the germline V gene, CDR1 and CDR2 are WSHSY and SAAADI. V is trimmed back by 10 bases and J by 4 bases, and the junction contains 9 bases that no gene match accounts for. Its CDR3 holds 14 amino acids, cysteine through phenylalanine. Only the CDR3 DNA is retained, 42 bases long and in frame from the first base. This clonotype showed up just a few times. The antigen it binds to is not known. No much larger clonotype is one base removed from it; base qualities were not supplied. The library was prepared using PCR. Sequencing used an Illumina HiSeq 2500. To normalize quantification of the TCRbeta repertoire, the TCR libraries were built with molecular barcoding that relied on unique molecular identifiers. The public reads were quality trimmed at Q25 with fastp and then assembled into clones with MiXCR by TCRdb, keeping productive beta chains. Rows are combined by CDR3 protein, so each entry shows the most common genes and DNA. The sample table lists 98,000 or so distinct CDR3 sequences, around a quarter of them with a count of one. Around a fifth of the sample is in the top ten clones.

The sample's treatment or condition label is to be understood as: allogeneic hematopoietic cell transplantation with graft depleted of TCRalphabeta T cells and CD19 B cells. The transplant recipients were children given TCRalphabeta/CD19-depleted allogeneic hematopoietic cell grafts. In this chain, TRBV10-2 is recombined with TRBJ2-1; TRBD2 aligns with 8 central bases. The TCR sequence derives from a boy aged 2 to 10 with acute lymphoblastic leukemia, due to receive a stem cell transplant. Source: PBMCs, taken before TCRalphabeta/CD19-depleted stem cell transplant. The bases read TGCGCCATCAGGGCTAGCGGGCCGTACAATGAGCAGTTCTTC. The resulting protein is CAIRASGPYNEQFF.